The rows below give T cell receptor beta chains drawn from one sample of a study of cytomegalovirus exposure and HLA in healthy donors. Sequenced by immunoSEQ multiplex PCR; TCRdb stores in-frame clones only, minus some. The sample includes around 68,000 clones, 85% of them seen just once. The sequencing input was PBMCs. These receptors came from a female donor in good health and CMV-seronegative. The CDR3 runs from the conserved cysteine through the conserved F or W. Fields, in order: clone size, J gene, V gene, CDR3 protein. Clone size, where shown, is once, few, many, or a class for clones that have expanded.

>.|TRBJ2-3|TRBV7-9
CASSPGTGEGTDTQYF
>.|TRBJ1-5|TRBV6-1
CASKPGQGPNQPQHF
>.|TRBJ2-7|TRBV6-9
CASSYSIYPWTGGSYEQYF
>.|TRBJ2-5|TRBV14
CASSPYPTSGRARRFVTQYF
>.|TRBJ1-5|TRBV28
CASSTGTGVRQPQHF
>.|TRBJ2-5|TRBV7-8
CASSFLGGPYQETQYF
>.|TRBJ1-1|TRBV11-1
CASSLVGALAPEAFF
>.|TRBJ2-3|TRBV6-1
CASSKGQGGVDTQYF
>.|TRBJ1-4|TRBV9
CASTPQGATNEKLFF
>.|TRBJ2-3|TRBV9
CASSVGGGAWTDTQYF
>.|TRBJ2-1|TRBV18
CASSPPEGSEFF
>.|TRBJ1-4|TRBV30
CAWSGVGGEEKLFF
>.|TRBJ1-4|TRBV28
CASKLGGEKLFF
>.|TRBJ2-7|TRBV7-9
CSSSSWTSGRAYEQYF
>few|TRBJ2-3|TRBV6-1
CASRIGQTTDTQYF
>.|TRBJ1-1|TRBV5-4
CASSGDRGAPEAFF
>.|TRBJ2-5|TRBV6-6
CATLAGEQETQYF
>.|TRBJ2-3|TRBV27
CASSPPTGGAADTQYF
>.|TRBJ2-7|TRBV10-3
CAISWKDRGTYEQYF
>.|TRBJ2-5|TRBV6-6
CASSRDGLAGSLYF
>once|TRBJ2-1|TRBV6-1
CASRASSYNEQFF
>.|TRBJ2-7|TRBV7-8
CASSLDIRTSRGQYF